One T cell receptor (beta chain) is described in this entry. An end of the junction differs from the germline gene, which may be a read error. The time point is: newly diagnosed GD, antithyroid drugs for less than 3 months. Scientists built the TCR library using RNA that was extracted from PBMCs. The TCR beta library used iRepertoire HTBI primers with Arm-PCR amplification of CDR3. TCRdb reanalysed the multiplex PCR reads using MiXCR and keeps one entry per CDR3 protein. The sample has 450,000 to 700,000 distinct CDR3 sequences, 13% seen once. The sample originates from a study of regulatory T cells in long-lasting Graves disease. The CDR3 spans 14 residues. Germline lookup yields CDR1 DFQATT and CDR2 SNEGSKA (reference sequence). Separately, the same data were catalogued under a study of T cells in Graves' hyperthyroidism and ophthalmopathy. From that study: Stable disease denoted Graves' hyperthyroidism without ophthalmopathy progression within 18 months.

The receptor was derived from a man aged 25-40 years with Graves disease. The chain has TRBV20-1 and TRBJ2-1; D may be TRBD1 (5 bases). Sequenced here: peripheral blood mononuclear cells (PBMCs), sampled at new diagnosis, from a patient treated with antithyroid drugs. The CDR3 DNA is TGCAGTGCTGGAGATCTGGACACCCCCAATGAGCAGTTCTTC. Amino acids: CSAGDLDTPNEQFF.